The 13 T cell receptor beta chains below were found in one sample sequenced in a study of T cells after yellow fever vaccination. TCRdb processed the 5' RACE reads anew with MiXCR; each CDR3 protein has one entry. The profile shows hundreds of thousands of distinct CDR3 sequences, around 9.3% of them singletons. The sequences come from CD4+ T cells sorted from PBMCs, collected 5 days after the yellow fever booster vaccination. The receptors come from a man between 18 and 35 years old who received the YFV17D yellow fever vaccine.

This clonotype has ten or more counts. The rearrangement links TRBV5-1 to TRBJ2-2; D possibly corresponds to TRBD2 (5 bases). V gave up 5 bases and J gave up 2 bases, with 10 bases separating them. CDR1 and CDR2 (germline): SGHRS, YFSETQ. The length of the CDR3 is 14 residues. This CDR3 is CASSPPGNTGELFF. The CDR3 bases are TGCGCCAGCAGTCCCCCGGGAAACACCGGGGAGCTGTTTTTT.

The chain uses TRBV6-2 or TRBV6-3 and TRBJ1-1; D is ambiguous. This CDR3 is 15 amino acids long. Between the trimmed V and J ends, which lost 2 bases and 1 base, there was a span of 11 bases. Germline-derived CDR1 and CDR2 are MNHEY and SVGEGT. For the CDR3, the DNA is TGTGCCAGCAGTTACGATCCTACCGCGAACACTGAAGCTTTCTTT. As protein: CASSYDPTANTEAFF.

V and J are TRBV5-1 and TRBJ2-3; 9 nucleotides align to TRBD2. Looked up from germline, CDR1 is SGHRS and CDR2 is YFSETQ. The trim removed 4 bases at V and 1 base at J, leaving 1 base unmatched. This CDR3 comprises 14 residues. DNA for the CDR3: TGCGCCAGCAGCCGCGGGAGGGGCACAGATACGCAGTATTTT. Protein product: CASSRGRGTDTQYF.

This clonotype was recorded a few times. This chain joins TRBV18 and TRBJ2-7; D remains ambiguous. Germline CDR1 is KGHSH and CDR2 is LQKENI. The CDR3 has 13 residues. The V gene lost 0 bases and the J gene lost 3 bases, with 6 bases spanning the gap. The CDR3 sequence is CASSPPDIYEQYF. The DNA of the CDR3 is TGTGCCAGCTCACCACCTGACATCTACGAGCAGTACTTC.

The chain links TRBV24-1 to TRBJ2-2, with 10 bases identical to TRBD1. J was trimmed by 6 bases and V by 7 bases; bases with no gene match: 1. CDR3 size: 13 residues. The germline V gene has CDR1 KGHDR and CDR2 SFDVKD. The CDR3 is CATRGQGPGELFF. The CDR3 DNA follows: TGTGCCACCAGGGGACAGGGGCCCGGGGAGCTGTTTTTT.

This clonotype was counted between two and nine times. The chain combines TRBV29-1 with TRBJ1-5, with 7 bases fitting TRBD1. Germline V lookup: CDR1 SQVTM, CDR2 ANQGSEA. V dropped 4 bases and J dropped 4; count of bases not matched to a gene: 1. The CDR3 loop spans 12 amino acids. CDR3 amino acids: CSVAQGNQPQHF. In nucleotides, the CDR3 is TGCAGCGTTGCACAGGGGAATCAGCCCCAGCATTTT.

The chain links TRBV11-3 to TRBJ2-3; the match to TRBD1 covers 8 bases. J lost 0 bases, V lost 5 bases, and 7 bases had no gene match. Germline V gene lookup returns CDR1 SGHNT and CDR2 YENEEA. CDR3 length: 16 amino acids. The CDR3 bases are TGTGCCAGCAGCCTCCGGACAGGGCGAAGCACAGATACGCAGTATTTT. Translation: CASSLRTGRSTDTQYF.

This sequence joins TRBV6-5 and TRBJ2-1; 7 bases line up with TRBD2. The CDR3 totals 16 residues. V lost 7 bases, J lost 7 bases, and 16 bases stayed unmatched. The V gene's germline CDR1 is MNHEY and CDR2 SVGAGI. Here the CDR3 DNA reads TGTGCCAGCATCACCCACGGCGGGGGAGAGGGAAATGAGCAGTTCTTC. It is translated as CASITHGGGEGNEQFF.

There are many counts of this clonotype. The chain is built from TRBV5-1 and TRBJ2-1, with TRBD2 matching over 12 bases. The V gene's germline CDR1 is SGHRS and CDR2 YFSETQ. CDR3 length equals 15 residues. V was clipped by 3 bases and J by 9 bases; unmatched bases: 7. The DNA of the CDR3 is TGCGCCAGCAGCTCCAGACTAGCGGGGGCCGGTGAGCAGTTCTTC. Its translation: CASSSRLAGAGEQFF.

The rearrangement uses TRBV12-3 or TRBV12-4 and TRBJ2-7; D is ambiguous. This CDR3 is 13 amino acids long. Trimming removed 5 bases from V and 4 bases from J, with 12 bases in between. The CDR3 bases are TGTGCCAGCAGTCCCCATATCGCGTACGAGCAGTACTTC. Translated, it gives CASSPHIAYEQYF.

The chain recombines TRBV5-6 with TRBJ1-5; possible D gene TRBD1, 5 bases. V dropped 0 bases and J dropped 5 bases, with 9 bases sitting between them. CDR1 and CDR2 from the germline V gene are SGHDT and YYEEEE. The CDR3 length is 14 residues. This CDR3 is CASSLAGTDQPQHF. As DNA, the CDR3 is TGTGCCAGCAGCTTGGCAGGGACGGATCAGCCCCAGCATTTT.

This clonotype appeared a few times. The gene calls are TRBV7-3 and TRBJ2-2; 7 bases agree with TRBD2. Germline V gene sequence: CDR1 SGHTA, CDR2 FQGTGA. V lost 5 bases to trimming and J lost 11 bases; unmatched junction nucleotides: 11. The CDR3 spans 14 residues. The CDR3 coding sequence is TGTGCCAGCAGCCCCGGACTAGGTGGAGGAGAGCTGTTTTTT. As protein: CASSPGLGGGELFF.

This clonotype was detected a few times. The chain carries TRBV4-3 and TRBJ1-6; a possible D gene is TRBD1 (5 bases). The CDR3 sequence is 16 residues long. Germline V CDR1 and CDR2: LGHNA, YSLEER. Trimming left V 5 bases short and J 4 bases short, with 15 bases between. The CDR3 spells CASSKNGAGYNSPLHF. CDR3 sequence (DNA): TGCGCCAGCAGCAAAAACGGGGCGGGGTATAATTCACCCCTCCACTTT.